A single sample is the source of the 19 T cell receptor beta chains below, sequenced in a study of T cell changes during pregnancy in multiple sclerosis. The data were produced by immunoSEQ multiplex PCR, yet TCRdb's version contains in-frame clones alone and is incomplete. The data show some 60,000 clones, under 95% seen once. The sample consisted of peripheral blood, taken after pregnancy. Receptors originate from a female donor in good health, enrolled as a control in a pregnancy study.

The chain recombines TRBV28 with TRBJ2-7, with 11 bases fitting TRBD2. V was clipped by 5 bases and J by 3 bases; unmatched bases: 0. The CDR3 is made up of 13 amino acids. Germline CDR1 is MDHEN and CDR2 is SYDVKM. The DNA for the CDR3 is TGTGCCAGCAGTGGACTAGCGGGCTACGAGCAGTACTTC. Translated, it gives CASSGLAGYEQYF. Using reference TRBV28 and TRBJ2-7 for the parts outside the CDR3, the full variable domain is DVKVTQSSRYLVKRTGEKVFLECVQDMDHENMFWYRQDPGLGLRLIYFSYDVKMKEKGDIPEGYSVSREKKERFSLILESASTNQTSMYLCASSGLAGYEQYFGPGTRLTVT.

V is TRBV6-1 and J is TRBJ2-7; 8 positions agree with TRBD1. The CDR3 covers 14 residues. Germline CDR1 is MNHNS and CDR2 is SASEGT. V lost 8 bases, J lost 5 bases, and 11 bases stayed unmatched. CDR3 DNA sequence: TGTGCCAGCGGCAGGGGGCGGTTGCCCGACGAGCAGTACTTC. Amino acid sequence: CASGRGRLPDEQYF.

This sequence joins TRBV19 and TRBJ2-5; no clear D. V gave up 10 bases and J gave up 1 base, with 10 bases separating them. The length of the CDR3 is 12 residues. The V gene's germline CDR1 is LNHDA and CDR2 SQIVND (reference sequence). Here the CDR3 reads CATSEVQETQYF. The CDR3 DNA follows: TGTGCCACCAGCGAGGTCCAAGAGACCCAGTACTTC.

The gene calls are TRBV9 and TRBJ1-1; D gene uncertain. CDR1 is SGDLS, CDR2 YYNGEE, per germline. The CDR3 extends over 14 amino acids. Trimming cost V 0 bases and J 4 bases, with 10 bases left between them. Here the CDR3 DNA reads TGTGCCAGCAGCGTAGGAATGGCGGCCACTGAAGCTTTCTTT. The encoded protein is CASSVGMAATEAFF. The full variable domain, in which reference TRBV9 and TRBJ1-1 provide the parts outside the CDR3, is DSGVTQTPKHLITATGQRVTLRCSPRSGDLSVYWYQQSLDQGLQFLIQYYNGEERAKGNILERFSAQQFPDLHSELNLSSLELGDSALYFCASSVGMAATEAFFGQGTRLTVV.

The chain recombines TRBV6-5 with TRBJ1-1, with D possibly being TRBD1 (5 bases). Trimming removed 0 bases at V and 5 bases at J, with 13 bases between. This CDR3 comprises 15 residues. The V gene's germline CDR1 is MNHEY and CDR2 SVGAGI. The CDR3 DNA reads TGTGCCAGCAGTTACTCGGGACTCAGCGAAACTGAAGCTTTCTTT. It translates to CASSYSGLSETEAFF.

The J gene is TRBJ2-7, the V gene TRBV7-9; the match to TRBD1 covers 9 bases. J gave up 5 bases and V 4 bases, and 9 bases lay outside the gene matches. The CDR3 spans 15 residues. Germline CDR1 is SEHNR and CDR2 is FQNEAQ (reference sequence). For the CDR3, the DNA is TGTGCCAGCAGCTCCCCATTCGACAGGGGGAACGAGCAGTACTTC. Protein sequence: CASSSPFDRGNEQYF.

The CDR3 DNA sequence: TGTGCCAGCAGTGAAGCGAGGGGGACAGGCTATGGCTACACCTTC. Its protein product is CASSEARGTGYGYTF. The chain joins TRBV6-1 to TRBJ1-2; 8 bases are a match to TRBD1. CDR1 and CDR2 from the germline V gene are MNHNS and SASEGT. The CDR3 consists of 15 residues. With 0 bases clipped from V and 4 bases from J, the junction kept 4 bases outside the gene matches.

CDR3: CASSLLTEAFF. CDR3 DNA: TGTGCCAGCAGTCTTTTAACTGAAGCTTTCTTT. The chain combines TRBV2 with TRBJ1-1; the D is unclear. Germline lookup yields CDR1 SNHLY and CDR2 FYNNEI. This CDR3 is 11 amino acids long. V was trimmed by 5 bases and J by 5 bases, leaving 6 bases between them.

The V and J genes are TRBV27 and TRBJ1-1, with D possibly being TRBD1 (5 bases). Germline V gives CDR1 MNHEY, CDR2 SMNVEV (reference sequence). The CDR3 consists of 13 residues. The V gene lost 5 bases and the J gene lost 10 bases, with 17 bases spanning the gap. The CDR3 DNA reads TGTGCCAGCAGTCCTGGAGGGGAGGACGGAGCTTTCTTT. Translation gives CASSPGGEDGAFF.

The rearrangement links TRBV5-6 to TRBJ2-1; the D gene is possibly TRBD2 (6 bases). Trimming pared 2 bases from V and 0 bases from J, leaving 12 bases between. The CDR3 contains 16 residues. CDR1 is SGHDT and CDR2 is YYEEEE in the germline V gene. The CDR3 DNA sequence: TGTGCCAGCAGCTTCCTGCCCGGGAGCTCCTACAATGAGCAGTTCTTC. It yields the protein CASSFLPGSSYNEQFF.

V usage is TRBV19 and J usage is TRBJ1-2; tentatively, D is TRBD1 (6 bases). Trimming took off 5 bases at V and 2 bases at J, with 12 bases between the two ends. The CDR3 length is 14 residues. Germline assignment: CDR1 LNHDA and CDR2 SQIVND (reference sequence). In nucleotides, the CDR3 is TGTGCCAGTAGTCAACAGGGAGACAACTATGGCTACACCTTC. It yields the protein CASSQQGDNYGYTF.

The V and J genes are TRBV4-1 and TRBJ2-3; 13 positions agree with TRBD2. The CDR3 has 18 amino acids. The germline gives CDR1 MGHRA, CDR2 YSYEKL. The ends lost 4 bases at V and 4 bases at J; junction bases unmatched: 11. The CDR3 region has the DNA TGCGCCAGCAGCCGGACTAGCGGGGGCCCAATAATCCCAGATACGCAGTATTTT. It codes for CASSRTSGGPIIPDTQYF.

The chain carries TRBV19 and TRBJ1-5, with D perhaps matching TRBD1 (5 bases). CDR1 is LNHDA and CDR2 is SQIVND in the germline V gene (reference sequence). The CDR3 loop spans 16 amino acids. Trimming left V 3 bases short and J 0 bases short, with 12 bases between. The DNA for the CDR3 is TGTGCCAGTAGTATGGAAGGGACTAATAGCAATCAGCCCCAGCATTTT. Encoded protein: CASSMEGTNSNQPQHF.

The V call is TRBV19, the J call TRBJ1-3, with D perhaps matching TRBD1 (6 bases). The CDR3 is 15 amino acids. V gave up 7 bases and J gave up 0 bases, with 13 bases separating them. Germline-derived CDR1 and CDR2 are LNHDA and SQIVND (reference sequence). The chain's CDR3 is CASTRGGTSGNTIYF. CDR3 nucleotides: TGTGCCAGTACGAGGGGGGGGACCTCTGGAAACACCATATATTTT.

V usage is TRBV7-8 and J usage is TRBJ2-7, with 8 positions matching TRBD1. This CDR3 has 13 residues. Germline loops: CDR1 SGHVS, CDR2 FQNEAQ. Losses at the gene ends were 0 bases for V and 12 bases for J; bases not matched to a gene: 7. The chain's CDR3 is CASSLAGTGWVYF. CDR3 nucleotides: TGTGCCAGCAGCTTAGCGGGGACAGGCTGGGTGTACTTC.

CDR3 amino acids: CASTIPGSNTGELFF. CDR3 DNA sequence: TGTGCCAGCACCATCCCAGGTTCTAACACCGGGGAGCTGTTTTTT. This rearrangement joins TRBV28 to TRBJ2-2; no reliable D call. Deletions cut 7 bases from V and 2 bases from J, with 14 bases between. Germline V CDR1 and CDR2: MDHEN, SYDVKM. CDR3 size: 15 residues.

This clone has just a few counts. The chain combines TRBV10-1 with TRBJ1-3, with D hard to call. Between the trimmed V and J ends, which lost 7 bases and 0 bases, there was a span of 10 bases. From germline, CDR1 is WNHNN and CDR2 SYGVQD (reference sequence). CDR3 length: 14 residues. The DNA for the CDR3 is TGCGCCAGCAAGAGGCAGATCTCTGGAAACACCATATATTTT. Residues: CASKRQISGNTIYF.

The rearrangement joins TRBV10-2 to TRBJ2-5; 9 bases fit TRBD1. The CDR3 loop spans 15 amino acids. Germline V gives CDR1 WSHSY, CDR2 SAAADI. V was clipped by 1 base and J by 5 bases; unmatched bases: 5. The CDR3 reads CASSEWGQGWETQYF. The CDR3 nucleotides are TGCGCCAGCAGTGAGTGGGGACAGGGTTGGGAGACCCAGTACTTC.

The chain recombines TRBV28 with TRBJ2-7; the D gene is possibly TRBD2 (6 bases). The CDR3 consists of 16 residues. Between the trimmed V and J ends, which lost 4 bases and 1 base, there was a span of 17 bases. Germline values: CDR1 MDHEN, CDR2 SYDVKM. The CDR3 DNA reads TGTGCCAGCAGTTCCCGCAGACGGGGAGGATCCTACGAGCAGTACTTC. Its translation is CASSSRRRGGSYEQYF. Looking up the rest from reference TRBV28 and TRBJ2-7 gives the full variable domain: DVKVTQSSRYLVKRTGEKVFLECVQDMDHENMFWYRQDPGLGLRLIYFSYDVKMKEKGDIPEGYSVSREKKERFSLILESASTNQTSMYLCASSSRRRGGSYEQYFGPGTRLTVT.